One sample yielded the 15 T cell receptor beta chains listed below, sequenced in a study of cytomegalovirus exposure and HLA in healthy donors. Vbeta (60) and Jbeta (13) primers were used in the PCR. TCRdb keeps only in-frame clones here, not all; method: immunoSEQ multiplex PCR. The sample consists of some 200,000 clones, approximately 79% of them appearing once. The source material was PBMCs. These receptors were obtained from a man aged 35-49 years in good health and CMV-seropositive.

This sequence joins TRBV9 and TRBJ2-7, with D possibly matching TRBD1 (6 bases). Germline V gene lookup returns CDR1 SGDLS and CDR2 YYNGEE. This CDR3 spans 14 amino acids. The V end was cut by 3 bases, the J end by 2 bases, with 12 bases between. The CDR3 loop is CASSASRGPYEQYF. The CDR3 coding sequence is TGTGCCAGCAGCGCTAGCAGGGGTCCCTACGAGCAGTACTTC.

The rearrangement uses TRBV28 and TRBJ2-5; a possible D gene is TRBD1 (6 bases). The ends were cut back, 3 bases at V and 6 bases at J, with 14 bases in the middle. The CDR3 loop spans 14 amino acids. In germline, CDR1 is MDHEN, CDR2 SYDVKM. In DNA form, the CDR3 reads TGTGCCAGCAGTTTTCCTACAGGGCACCAGACCCAGTACTTC. It is translated as CASSFPTGHQTQYF.

CDR3 bases: TGTGCCAGCAGGGACAGGCCCACCTACGAGCAGTACTTC. Its protein is CASRDRPTYEQYF. This chain links TRBV6-6 with TRBJ2-5; the match to TRBD1 covers 7 bases. The J call is doubtful: the DNA matches TRBJ2-7 better. The CDR3 runs 13 residues. Germline lookup yields CDR1 MNHNY and CDR2 SVGAGI (reference sequence).

The chain combines TRBV7-9 with TRBJ2-7; 13 positions match TRBD2. CDR1 is SEHNR and CDR2 is FQNEAQ in the germline V gene (reference sequence). This CDR3 has 17 amino acids. V gave up 5 bases and J gave up 0 bases; unmatched junction bases: 7. The CDR3 protein is CASSPGLAGAPSYEQYF. CDR3 coding DNA: TGTGCCAGCAGCCCAGGACTAGCGGGGGCCCCCTCCTACGAGCAGTACTTC. Based on the CDR3 plus reference TRBV7-9 and TRBJ2-7, the full variable domain is DTGVSQNPRHKITKRGQNVTFRCDPISEHNRLYWYRQTLGQGPEFLTYFQNEAQLEKSRLLSDRFSAERPKGSFSTLEIQRTEQGDSAMYLCASSPGLAGAPSYEQYFGPGTRLTVT.

J is TRBJ2-5 and V is TRBV19, with 8 bases identical to TRBD1. The CDR3 sequence is 14 residues long. Germline V gives CDR1 LNHDA, CDR2 SQIVND (reference sequence). V dropped 6 bases and J dropped 4; count of bases not matched to a gene: 7. The CDR3 DNA is TGTGCCAGTAGCTGGATCGGGACAGGAGAGACCCAGTACTTC. Translating it yields CASSWIGTGETQYF.

The chain links TRBV7-9 to TRBJ2-5; 10 bases agree with TRBD2. The CDR3 totals 15 residues. J was trimmed by 3 bases and V by 2 bases; bases with no gene match: 3. Germline V gives CDR1 SEHNR, CDR2 FQNEAQ (reference sequence). The CDR3 nucleotides are TGTGCCAGCAGCTTAATAGCGGGGGGTAAAGAGACCCAGTACTTC. It translates to CASSLIAGGKETQYF.

V is TRBV5-6 and J is TRBJ1-3; D possibly corresponds to TRBD1 (5 bases). V was trimmed by 7 bases and J by 10 bases, leaving 33 bases between them. Germline CDR1 reads SGHDT; CDR2 reads YYEEEE. The CDR3 totals 18 residues. The CDR3 sequence: CASFTAWVPGQVCRTIYF. The CDR3 region has the DNA TGTGCCAGCTTTACAGCTTGGGTCCCAGGGCAGGTATGTAGGACCATATATTTT.

The chain links TRBV11-2 to TRBJ1-2; 9 bases match TRBD1. The CDR3 has 13 amino acids. Germline V CDR1 and CDR2: SGHAT, FQNNGV. Trimming at V came to 5 bases and at J to 5 bases, leaving 3 bases not matched to a gene. The CDR3 loop is CASSPGTGYGYTF. Written as DNA, the CDR3 is TGTGCCAGCAGCCCGGGGACAGGGTATGGCTACACCTTC.

CDR3 in amino acids: CASSTAQLSSYNEQFF. The CDR3 nucleotides are TGCGCCAGCAGCACCGCACAGCTGAGCTCCTACAATGAGCAGTTCTTC. The rearrangement uses TRBV5-1 and TRBJ2-1; no clear D. The germline gives CDR1 SGHRS, CDR2 YFSETQ. This CDR3 has 16 residues. Trimming cost V 4 bases and J 0 bases, with 14 bases left between them.

The gene calls are TRBV20-1 and TRBJ2-1, with a possible D match to TRBD2 (5 bases). The germline V gene has CDR1 DFQATT and CDR2 SNEGSKA (reference sequence). V dropped 6 bases and J dropped 5 bases, with 8 bases sitting between them. The CDR3 is made up of 11 amino acids. The CDR3 reads CSARVHNEQFF. CDR3 in DNA: TGCAGTGCGCGGGTTCACAATGAGCAGTTCTTC.

The V call is TRBV7-6, the J call TRBJ2-7, with D possibly being TRBD2 (6 bases). CDR3 length: 15 amino acids. V lost 2 bases and J lost 2, with 13 bases in between. CDR1 and CDR2 from the germline V gene are SGHVS and FNYEAQ. The CDR3 nucleotides are TGTGCCAGCAGCTTACCGGGGGTCCCCCCCTACGAGCAGTACTTC. Protein sequence: CASSLPGVPPYEQYF.

This chain joins TRBV2 and TRBJ1-5, with TRBD1 identical over 7 bases. CDR1 is SNHLY, CDR2 FYNNEI, per germline. The V and J ends lost 9 bases and 3 bases, in that order; junction bases with no gene match: 5. The CDR3 covers 13 residues. CDR3 nucleotide sequence: TGTGCCAGTAACGACAGGGTCAATCAGCCCCAGCATTTT. It translates to CASNDRVNQPQHF.

V usage is TRBV5-1 and J usage is TRBJ1-2; 8 nucleotides agree with TRBD1. Germline V gene data show CDR1 as SGHRS and CDR2 as YFSETQ. CDR3 size: 12 residues. Trimming took 8 bases from V and 8 from J; bases not matched to a gene: 8. CDR3 residues: CARKTGDYGYTF. In DNA, the CDR3 is TGCGCCAGAAAGACAGGGGATTACGGCTACACCTTC.

V usage is TRBV21-1 and J usage is TRBJ1-4; the D call of TRBD1 is as the table states it, not checked on the DNA. TRBV21-1 is recorded as a pseudogene. The CDR3 spans 17 residues. CDR3 coding DNA: TGTGCCAGCAGCAACTCCGGGACAGCCCAATCTAATGAAAAACTGTTTTTT. Its protein product is CASSNSGTAQSNEKLFF.

The genes are TRBV29-1 and TRBJ2-5; D is unresolved. The assigned J gene may be wrong: the sequence end matches TRBJ2-7 better. The CDR3 has 14 residues. Germline V lookup: CDR1 SQVTM, CDR2 ANQGSEA. CDR3 nucleotide sequence: TGCAGCGTTGCCGTAAAACAGAGCTCCTACGAGCAGTACTTC. As protein: CSVAVKQSSYEQYF.